These T cell receptor beta chains were read from a single sample in a study of shared clonotypes between healthy human individuals. Some clones are missing from TCRdb's copy, which holds only in-frame ones; the method was immunoSEQ multiplex PCR. The sample shows about 680,000 clones, about two thirds of them seen only once. The sample comprised memory CD4+ T cells sorted from blood. The receptors stem from a woman in her 30s in good health. Both conserved end residues are part of each CDR3. D genes are given only for firm matches. The size of a clone is reported for some rows only, either as once, few or many, or as a class for expanded clones.

D gene	clone size	V gene	J gene	CDR3 DNA	CDR3 protein
TRBD2	-	TRBV9	TRBJ2-5	TGTGCCAGCAGCGCCTTAGCGGGAGAGGGAGAGACCCAGTACTTC	CASSALAGEGETQYF
-	-	TRBV19	TRBJ1-2	TGTGCCAGTAAAGACACCAGTACAAGCAACTATGGCTACACCTTC	CASKDTSTSNYGYTF
TRBD2	-	TRBV4-1	TRBJ2-3	TGCGCCAGCAGCCTAGTCGGCTTTAGCGGGAGTATATCAGATACGCAGTATTTT	CASSLVGFSGSISDTQYF
-	-	TRBV7-6	TRBJ2-3	TGTGCCAGCAGCTTAAAGACAAACACAGATACGCAGTATTTT	CASSLKTNTDTQYF
TRBD2	-	TRBV6-1	TRBJ2-1	TGTGCCAGCAGTGAAGGCGGGAGAACGGGCAATGAGCAGTTCTTC	CASSEGGRTGNEQFF
TRBD2	-	TRBV29-1	TRBJ2-1	TGCAGCGCGGCCGGGACTAGCGGGCTTAATGAGCAGTTCTTC	CSAAGTSGLNEQFF
TRBD2	-	TRBV5-1	TRBJ2-1	TGCGCCAGCAGCTTGGGGGACTATAGTGGCAATGAGCAGTTCTTC	CASSLGDYSGNEQFF
TRBD1	-	TRBV6-5	TRBJ2-7	TGTGCCAGCAGCCCACAGGGGCGACGGGACTACGAGCAGTACTTC	CASSPQGRRDYEQYF
-	few	TRBV7-3	TRBJ1-1	TGTGCCAGCAGCTCAGGGGTGCTAGGCACTGAAGCTTTCTTT	CASSSGVLGTEAFF
-	few	TRBV5-6	TRBJ2-7	TGTGCCAGCTCTCCTTCCGGGGGACTCTCCTACGAGCAGTACTTC	CASSPSGGLSYEQYF
TRBD2	-	TRBV19	TRBJ2-3	TGTGCCAGTAGGCAATCTGCGGGGACTATGATTAGCACAGATACGCAGTATTTT	CASRQSAGTMISTDTQYF
TRBD2	few	TRBV9	TRBJ2-2	TGTGCCAGCAGCGTAGACAGGACTAGGTCCGGGGAGCTGTTTTTT	CASSVDRTRSGELFF
-	-	TRBV2	TRBJ2-3	TGTGCCAGCAATCGGCAGGGGGGAGATACGCAGTATTTT	CASNRQGGDTQYF
-	-	TRBV7-9	TRBJ2-1	TGTGCCAGCAGCTTATCCCAGACTTACAATGAGCAGTTCTTC	CASSLSQTYNEQFF
TRBD1	-	TRBV11-1	TRBJ1-1	TGTGCCAGCAGCCCAGGACAGGGATGGAACACTGAAGCTTTCTTT	CASSPGQGWNTEAFF
-	-	TRBV5-1	TRBJ1-2	TGCGCCAGCAGCTTGGTTACAGCTAACTATGGCTACACCTTC	CASSLVTANYGYTF
-	-	TRBV27	TRBJ1-2	TGTGCCAGCAGTACGACAGGAGAGGGTAACTATGGCTACACCTTC	CASSTTGEGNYGYTF
-	-	TRBV6-6	TRBJ1-2	TGTGCCAGCGGGCTCCAAGACGGTGGCTACACCTTC	CASGLQDGGYTF
-	-	TRBV19	TRBJ2-7	TGTGCCAGTAGTATGGGTTGGCAGGGGCCGGCTACCTACGAGCAGTACTTC	CASSMGWQGPATYEQYF
TRBD1	-	TRBV28	TRBJ1-1	TGTGCCAGCAGCCACGAAACAGGGGGATACACTGAAGCTTTCTTT	CASSHETGGYTEAFF
-	-	TRBV7-9	TRBJ1-1	TGTGCCAGCAGCCTGGCTCGGGGCATAAGAATGAACACTGAAGCTTTCTTT	CASSLARGIRMNTEAFF
TRBD1	-	TRBV28	TRBJ2-3	TGTGCCAGCAGTGCCCCGGGACAGGGATACACAGATACGCAGTATTTT	CASSAPGQGYTDTQYF